This TCR beta chain came from a study of T cells in Graves' hyperthyroidism and ophthalmopathy. Amplification yielded TCR beta CDR3 regions, with RNA transcripts as the source. HTBI primers drove first-round RT-PCR of the TCR CDR3. TCRdb passed the multiplex PCR reads through MiXCR, listing each CDR3 protein once. This table holds about 320,000 distinct CDR3 sequences, over 15% found once. This clonotype was observed many times. Its target is unknown. This CDR3 has 16 residues. The V end was cut by 1 base, the J end by 0 bases, with 10 bases between. The germline V gene has CDR1 SGHAT and CDR2 FQNNGV. Study-level points and caveats: Onset of ophthalmopathy came a median approximately 6 months after the model predicted it.

The sequence was obtained from a man aged 25-45 years with Graves' hyperthyroidism. The rearrangement uses TRBV11-2 and TRBJ1-5; the D gene is possibly TRBD1 (5 bases). Sequenced: blood. Here the CDR3 DNA reads TGTGCCAGCAGCTTAGTTGGCAGGGCTAGCAATCAGCCCCAGCATTTT. Translation gives CASSLVGRASNQPQHF.